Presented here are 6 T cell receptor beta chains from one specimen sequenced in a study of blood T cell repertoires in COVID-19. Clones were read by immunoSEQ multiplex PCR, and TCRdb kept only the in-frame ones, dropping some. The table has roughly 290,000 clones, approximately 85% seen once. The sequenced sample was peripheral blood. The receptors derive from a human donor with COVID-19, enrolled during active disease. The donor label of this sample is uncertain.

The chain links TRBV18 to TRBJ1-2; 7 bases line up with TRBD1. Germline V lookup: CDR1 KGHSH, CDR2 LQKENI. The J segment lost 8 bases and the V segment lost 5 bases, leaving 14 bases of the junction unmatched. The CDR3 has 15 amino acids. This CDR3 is CASSDRPGGLYGYTF. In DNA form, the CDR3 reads TGTGCCAGCTCAGATCGGCCAGGGGGGTTGTACGGCTACACCTTC.

CDR3 coding DNA: TGTGCCAGCAGCTCTATTCTTAATTCACCCCTCCACTTT. Protein product: CASSSILNSPLHF. The chain is built from TRBV7-2 and TRBJ1-6; no clear D. The germline V gene encodes CDR1 SGHTA and CDR2 FQGNSA. The length of the CDR3 is 13 residues. V gave up 4 bases and J gave up 6 bases, with 7 bases separating them.

CDR3 sequence reads: CASGVSSGANVLTF. The CDR3 DNA reads as TGTGCTAGTGGTGTGAGCTCTGGGGCCAACGTCCTGACTTTC. The rearrangement joins TRBV12-5 to TRBJ2-6; D remains unclear. The V and J ends lost 5 bases and 0 bases respectively, with 5 bases between them. CDR3 length: 14 residues. Germline-derived CDR1 and CDR2 are LGHNT and FRNRAP.

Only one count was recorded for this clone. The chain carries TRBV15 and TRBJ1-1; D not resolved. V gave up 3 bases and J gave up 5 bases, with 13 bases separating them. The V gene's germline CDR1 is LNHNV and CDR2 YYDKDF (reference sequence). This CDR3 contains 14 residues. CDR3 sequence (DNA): TGTGCCACCAGCAGCTTGGACGGACTGACTGAAGCTTTCTTT. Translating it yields CATSSLDGLTEAFF.

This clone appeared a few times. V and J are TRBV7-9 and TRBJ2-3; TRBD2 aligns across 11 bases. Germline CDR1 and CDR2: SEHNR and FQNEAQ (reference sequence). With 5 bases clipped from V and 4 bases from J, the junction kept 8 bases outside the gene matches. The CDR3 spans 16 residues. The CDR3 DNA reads TGTGCCAGCAGCCTCCTACTAGCGGGAGACGCAGATACGCAGTATTTT. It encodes CASSLLLAGDADTQYF.

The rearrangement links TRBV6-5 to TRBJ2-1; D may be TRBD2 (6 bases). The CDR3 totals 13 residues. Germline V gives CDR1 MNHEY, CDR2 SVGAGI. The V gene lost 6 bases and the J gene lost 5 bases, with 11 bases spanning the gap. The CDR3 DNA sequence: TGTGCCAGCAGAATGACTAGAGACAATGAGCAGTTCTTC. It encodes CASRMTRDNEQFF.